This T cell receptor beta chain was documented in a study of beta chain features in type 1 diabetes. Study outcomes and limitations: Shorter TCRB CDR3s, moderately but significantly so, marked every one of the four CD4+ subsets in Type 1 diabetes patients. Still unanswered here is whether HLA type influences TCRB rearrangement. Researchers cautioned that cDNA sequencing could over-represent cells with high TCR expression.

Since all of the isolated RNA was reverse transcribed, expressed TCRB transcripts were what got sequenced. Assay: immunoSEQ multiplex PCR; the TCRdb copy retains only in-frame clones and omits some. The table lists about 350,000 clones, about 18% of them singletons, with roughly 0.045% in the top ten. The germline V gene encodes CDR1 KGHSH and CDR2 LQKENI. V lost 5 bases to trimming and J lost 4 bases; unmatched junction nucleotides: 5. The CDR3 totals 14 residues. About this clone: Its antigen is unidentified.

The chain has TRBV18 and TRBJ1-5; 7 bases are a match to TRBD1. The sample comprised naive CD4+ T cells from blood. The source is a young woman in good health. The CDR3 DNA follows: TGTGCCAGCTCAGAAGGGGGCGGGAATCAGCCCCAGCATTTT. Translated: CASSEGGGNQPQHF.